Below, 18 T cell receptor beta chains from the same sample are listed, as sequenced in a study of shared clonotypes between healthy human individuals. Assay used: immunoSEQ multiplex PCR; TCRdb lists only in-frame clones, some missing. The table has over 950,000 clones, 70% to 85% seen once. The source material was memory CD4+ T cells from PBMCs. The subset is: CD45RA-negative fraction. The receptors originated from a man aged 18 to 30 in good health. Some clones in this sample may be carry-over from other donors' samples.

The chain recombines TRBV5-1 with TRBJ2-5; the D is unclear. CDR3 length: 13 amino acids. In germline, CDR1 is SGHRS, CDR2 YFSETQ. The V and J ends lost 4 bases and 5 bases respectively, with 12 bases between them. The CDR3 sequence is CASSPDPGETQYF. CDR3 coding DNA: TGCGCCAGCAGCCCGGACCCCGGGGAGACCCAGTACTTC.

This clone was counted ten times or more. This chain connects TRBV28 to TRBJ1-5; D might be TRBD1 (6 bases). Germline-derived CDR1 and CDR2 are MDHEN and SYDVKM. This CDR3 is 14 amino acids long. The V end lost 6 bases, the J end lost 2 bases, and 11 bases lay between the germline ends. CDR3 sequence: CASSRGAGNQPQHF. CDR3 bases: TGTGCCAGCAGCCGGGGGGCAGGCAATCAGCCCCAGCATTTT.

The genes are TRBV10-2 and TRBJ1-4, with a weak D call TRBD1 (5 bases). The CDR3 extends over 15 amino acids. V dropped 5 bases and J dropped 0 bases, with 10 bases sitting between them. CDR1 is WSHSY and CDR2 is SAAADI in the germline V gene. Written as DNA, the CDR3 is TGCGCCAGCAGTTATGGGGGGACAACTAATGAAAAACTGTTTTTT. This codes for CASSYGGTTNEKLFF.

CDR3 nucleotide sequence: TGTGCCAGCAGCCAAAAGGGGTCTAGCGGGAGAGATACGCAGTATTTT. It specifies CASSQKGSSGRDTQYF. The chain carries TRBV9 and TRBJ2-3, with 10 bases matching TRBD2. This CDR3 is 16 amino acids long. In germline, CDR1 is SGDLS, CDR2 YYNGEE. V lost 4 bases and J lost 5; bases outside the gene matches: 10.

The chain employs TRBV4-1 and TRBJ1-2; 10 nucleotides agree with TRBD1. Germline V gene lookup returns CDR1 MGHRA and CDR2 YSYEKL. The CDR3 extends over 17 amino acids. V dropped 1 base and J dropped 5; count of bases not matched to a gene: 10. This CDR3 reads CASSQVVRDRGTYGYTF. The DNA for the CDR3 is TGCGCCAGCAGCCAAGTGGTTCGGGACAGGGGAACTTATGGCTACACCTTC.

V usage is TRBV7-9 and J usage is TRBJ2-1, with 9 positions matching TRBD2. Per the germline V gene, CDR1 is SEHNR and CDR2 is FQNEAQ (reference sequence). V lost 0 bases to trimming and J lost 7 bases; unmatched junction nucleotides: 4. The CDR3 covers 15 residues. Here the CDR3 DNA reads TGTGCCAGCAGCTTAGCGGCTAGCGGGATTAATGAGCAGTTCTTC. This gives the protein CASSLAASGINEQFF. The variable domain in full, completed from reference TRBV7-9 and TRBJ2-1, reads DTGVSQNPRHKITKRGQNVTFRCDPISEHNRLYWYRQTLGQGPEFLTYFQNEAQLEKSRLLSDRFSAERPKGSFSTLEIQRTEQGDSAMYLCASSLAASGINEQFFGPGTRLTVL.

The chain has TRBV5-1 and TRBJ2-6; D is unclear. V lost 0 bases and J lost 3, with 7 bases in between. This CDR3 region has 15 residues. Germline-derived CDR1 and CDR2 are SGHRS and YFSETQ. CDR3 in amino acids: CASSLVAIGANVLTF. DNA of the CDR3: TGCGCCAGCAGCTTGGTGGCTATTGGGGCCAACGTCCTGACTTTC.

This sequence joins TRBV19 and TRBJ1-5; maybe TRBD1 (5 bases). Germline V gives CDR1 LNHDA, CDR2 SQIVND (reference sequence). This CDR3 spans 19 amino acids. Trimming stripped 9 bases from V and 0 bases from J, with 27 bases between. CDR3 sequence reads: CASIGRGGAKSYSNQPQHF. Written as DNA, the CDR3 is TGTGCCAGCATAGGCCGGGGTGGGGCCAAAAGTTATAGCAATCAGCCCCAGCATTTT. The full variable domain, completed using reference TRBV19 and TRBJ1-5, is DGGITQSPKYLFRKEGQNVTLSCEQNLNHDAMYWYRQDPGQGLRLIYYSQIVNDFQKGDIAEGYSVSREKKESFPLTVTSAQKNPTAFYLCASIGRGGAKSYSNQPQHFGDGTRLSIL.

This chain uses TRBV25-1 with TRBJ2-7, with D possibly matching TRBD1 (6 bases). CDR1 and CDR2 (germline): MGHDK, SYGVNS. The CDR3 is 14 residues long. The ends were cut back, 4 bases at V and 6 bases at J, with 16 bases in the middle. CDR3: CASSVAGEYREQYF. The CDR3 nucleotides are TGTGCCAGCAGTGTGGCAGGGGAATATCGCGAGCAGTACTTC.

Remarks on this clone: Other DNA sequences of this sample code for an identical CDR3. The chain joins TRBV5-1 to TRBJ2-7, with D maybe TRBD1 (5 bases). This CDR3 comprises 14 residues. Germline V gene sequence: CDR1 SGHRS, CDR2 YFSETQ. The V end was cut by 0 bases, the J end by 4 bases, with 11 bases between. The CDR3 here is CASSLGQGVYEQYF. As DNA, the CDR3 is TGCGCCAGCAGCTTGGGCCAGGGTGTTTACGAGCAGTACTTC.

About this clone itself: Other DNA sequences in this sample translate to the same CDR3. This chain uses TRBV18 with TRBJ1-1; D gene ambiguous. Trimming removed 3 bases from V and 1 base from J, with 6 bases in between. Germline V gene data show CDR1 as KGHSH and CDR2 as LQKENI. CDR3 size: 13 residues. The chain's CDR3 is CASSPQKNTEAFF. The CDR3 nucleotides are TGTGCCAGCTCACCGCAAAAGAACACTGAAGCTTTCTTT.

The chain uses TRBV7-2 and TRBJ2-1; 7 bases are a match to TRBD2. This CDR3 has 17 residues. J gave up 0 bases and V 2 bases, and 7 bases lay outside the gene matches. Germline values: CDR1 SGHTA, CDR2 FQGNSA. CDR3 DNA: TGTGCCAGCAGCTTATTGGGCGGGAGTAGCTCCTACAATGAGCAGTTCTTC. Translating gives CASSLLGGSSSYNEQFF.

The CDR3 loop is CASSGGQGAGYTF. CDR3 bases: TGTGCCAGCAGTGGAGGACAGGGCGCGGGCTACACCTTC. J is TRBJ1-2 and V is TRBV6-5; 8 bases map to TRBD1. J lost 8 bases, V lost 5 bases, and 7 bases had no gene match. This CDR3 comprises 13 residues. CDR1 and CDR2 from the germline V gene are MNHEY and SVGAGI.

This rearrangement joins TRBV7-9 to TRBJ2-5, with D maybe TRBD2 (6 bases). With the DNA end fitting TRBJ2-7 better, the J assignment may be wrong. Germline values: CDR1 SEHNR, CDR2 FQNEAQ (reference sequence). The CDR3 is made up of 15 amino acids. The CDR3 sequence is CASSFSGTRSYEQYF. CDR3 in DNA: TGTGCCAGCAGCTTTAGCGGCACTCGATCCTACGAGCAGTACTTC.

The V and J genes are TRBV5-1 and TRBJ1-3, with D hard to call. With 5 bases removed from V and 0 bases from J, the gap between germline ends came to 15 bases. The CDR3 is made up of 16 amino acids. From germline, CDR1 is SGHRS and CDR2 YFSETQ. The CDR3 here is CASRGSGGSSGNTIYF. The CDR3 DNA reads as TGCGCCAGCAGAGGGAGTGGAGGCAGCTCTGGAAACACCATATATTTT.

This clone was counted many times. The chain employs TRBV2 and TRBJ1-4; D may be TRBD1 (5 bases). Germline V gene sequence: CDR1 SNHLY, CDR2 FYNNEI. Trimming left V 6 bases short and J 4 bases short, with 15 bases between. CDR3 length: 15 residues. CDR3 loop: CASRAWDGFNEKLFF. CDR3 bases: TGTGCCAGCAGAGCCTGGGACGGTTTTAATGAAAAACTGTTTTTT.

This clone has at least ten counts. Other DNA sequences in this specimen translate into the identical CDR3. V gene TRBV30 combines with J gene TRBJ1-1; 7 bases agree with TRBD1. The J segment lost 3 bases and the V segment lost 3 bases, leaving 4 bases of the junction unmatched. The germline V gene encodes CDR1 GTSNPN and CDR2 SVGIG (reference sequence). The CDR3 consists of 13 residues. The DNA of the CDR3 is TGTGCCTGGAGCGACAGGGCCTACACTGAAGCTTTCTTT. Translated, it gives CAWSDRAYTEAFF. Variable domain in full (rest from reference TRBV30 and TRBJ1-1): SQTIHQWPATLVQPVGSPLSLECTVEGTSNPNLYWYRQAAGRGLQLLFYSVGIGQISSEVPQNLSASRPQDRQFILSSKKLLLSDSGFYLCAWSDRAYTEAFFGQGTRLTVV.

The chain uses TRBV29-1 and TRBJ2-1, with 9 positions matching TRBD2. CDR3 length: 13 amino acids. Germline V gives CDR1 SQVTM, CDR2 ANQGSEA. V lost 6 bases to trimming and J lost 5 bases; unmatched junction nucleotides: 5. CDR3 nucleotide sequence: TGCAGCGTCGAGGCGGGAGGGAACAATGAGCAGTTCTTC. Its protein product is CSVEAGGNNEQFF.